The 22 T cell receptor beta chains reported below all come from one sample, sequenced in a study of glioma-infiltrating T cells. Amplification of TCR alpha and beta CDR3 regions from RNA used iRepertoire nested multiplex PCR. Each CDR3 protein gets one entry after TCRdb re-called the multiplex PCR reads with MiXCR. The sample lists fewer than 200,000 distinct CDR3 sequences, around 32% occurring once. The sample consisted of glioma tissue, nonneoplastic brain tissue, or PBMCs (not recorded which). All receptors derive from a human donor with low-grade glioma or glioblastoma, undergoing nonglioma brain surgery, or in good health (not recorded which).

By sample share, this clonotype is medium-sized. The CDR3 DNA reads as TGCAGTGCTAAGGATAGCAATCAGCCCCAGCATTTT. This encodes CSAKDSNQPQHF. The chain employs TRBV20-1 and TRBJ1-5; D unresolved. The germline CDR1 and CDR2 sequences are DFQATT and SNEGSKA (reference sequence). The CDR3 length is 12 residues. V was pared by 4 bases and J by 0 bases, with 4 bases between.

Concerning this clonotype itself: Just one base apart from a much larger clone, this may be a read error. The rearrangement uses TRBV29-1 and TRBJ1-5, with D possibly TRBD1 on 6 matching bases. The CDR3 contains 12 residues. The germline gives CDR1 SQVTM, CDR2 ANQGSEA. CDR3 DNA: TGCAGAGTAGCAGGGGTGGGTCAGCCCCAGCATTTT. This sequence encodes CRVAGVGQPQHF.

This clonotype has a handful of counts. The rearrangement joins TRBV5-1 to TRBJ1-1; D may be TRBD1 (5 bases). V was clipped by 0 bases and J by 1 base, with 10 bases between them. Germline V CDR1 and CDR2: SGHRS, YFSETQ. CDR3 length equals 15 residues. CDR3 sequence (DNA): TGCGCCAGCAGCTTGGTGGGGACGGGGAACACTGAAGCTTTCTTT. Translating gives CASSLVGTGNTEAFF. Full variable domain (rest looked up from reference TRBV5-1 and TRBJ1-1): KAGVTQTPRYLIKTRGQQVTLSCSPISGHRSVSWYQQTPGQGLQFLFEYFSETQRNKGNFPGRFSGRQFSNSRSEMNVSTLELGDSALYLCASSLVGTGNTEAFFGQGTRLTVV.

Notes on this clonotype: This clone may be a read error of a much larger clone one base away. The chain has TRBV11-2 and TRBJ2-1; TRBD1 is a possible D gene (7 bases). Germline assignment: CDR1 SGHAT and CDR2 FQNNGV. The CDR3 extends over 14 amino acids. CDR3 bases: TGTGCCAGAAGCTTTGGGGACTCAACAGGGGAACGGTTCTTC. Protein product: CARSFGDSTGERFF.

This clonotype occurred many times. The chain is built from TRBV4-1 and TRBJ2-4; 7 nucleotides agree with TRBD2. This CDR3 comprises 14 residues. Trimming at V came to 1 base and at J to 6 bases, leaving 3 bases not matched to a gene. Germline V gives CDR1 MGHRA, CDR2 YSYEKL. The CDR3 DNA reads as TGCGCCAGCAGCCAAGCGACTAGCTTAAACATTCAGTACTTC. This encodes CASSQATSLNIQYF.

The chain uses TRBV18 and TRBJ1-5; D ambiguous. This CDR3 contains 15 residues. CDR1 and CDR2 (germline): KGHSH, LQKENI. V lost 4 bases and J 5 bases, leaving 15 bases between the germline ends. This CDR3 is CASSRKKNHDQPQHF. The CDR3 DNA follows: TGTGCCAGCTCACGGAAGAAAAATCACGATCAGCCCCAGCATTTT.

Of note for this clonotype: One base away lies a much larger clone, so this may be a sequencing read error. This rearrangement joins TRBV9 to TRBJ2-1; D is undetermined. The CDR3 consists of 11 residues. The germline V gene encodes CDR1 SGDLS and CDR2 YYNGEE. Written as DNA, the CDR3 is TGTGCCAGCAGCGTAGCCGGTGAGCATTTCTTC. It specifies CASSVAGEHFF.

This clonotype has at least ten counts. A read error may produce the germline difference seen at one junction end. This chain connects TRBV5-1 to TRBJ2-3; no firm D call. The CDR3 is 14 residues long. The germline CDR1 and CDR2 sequences are SGHRS and YFSETQ. DNA for the CDR3: TGTGCCAGCAGCTTGACCGGTGCCACAGATACGCAGTATTTT. As protein: CASSLTGATDTQYF.

Details on this clonotype: This CDR3 is missing its conserved last phenylalanine or tryptophan, likely due to a read error. The DNA is omitted, as the CDR3 cannot be located on it reliably, and the CDR3 follows TCRdb's listing. The rearrangement links TRBV4-1 to TRBJ2-1. Germline V gene lookup returns CDR1 MGHRA and CDR2 YSYEKL. The CDR3 totals 12 residues, both ends included. The CDR3: CDSSQGGNEQEV.

As to this clonotype: This may be a read error: a much more frequent sequence differs by one nucleotide. The chain recombines TRBV6-4 with TRBJ2-1; 8 nucleotides agree with TRBD2. After removal of 10 bases from V and 4 bases from J, the junction contained 12 bases not matched to a gene. CDR3 size: 15 residues. CDR1 and CDR2 (germline): MRHNA, SNTAGT. The CDR3 reads CAIMHRSGTYNEQFF. In DNA form, the CDR3 reads TGTGCCATCATGCACCGTAGCGGGACATACAATGAGCAGTTCTTC.

Turning to this clonotype: This sequence may be a read error, since a much larger clone differs from it by one base. The gene calls are TRBV3-1 and TRBJ2-1; D remains ambiguous. The CDR3 contains 12 residues. Germline CDR1 and CDR2: LGHDT and YNNKEL (reference sequence). CDR3 amino acids: CASIQDGTAQFF. For the CDR3, the DNA is TGTGCCAGCATCCAAGACGGTACAGCCCAGTTCTTC.

Ten or more counts support this clonotype. The rearrangement uses TRBV3-1 and TRBJ2-5, with D tentatively TRBD2 (6 bases). Germline CDR1 reads LGHDT; CDR2 reads YNNKEL (reference sequence). V was cut by 0 bases and J by 4 bases, with 18 bases left in between. This CDR3 contains 17 residues. DNA for the CDR3: TGTGCCAGCAGCCAAGAACTAGCCCGCCTTGGGGTAGAGACCCAGTACTTC. This codes for CASSQELARLGVETQYF.

A note on this clonotype: Being one base from a much bigger clone, this may be a read error. The chain employs TRBV19 and TRBJ2-1, with 8 positions matching TRBD2. Germline CDR1 LNHDA, CDR2 SQIVND (reference sequence). V was pared by 3 bases and J by 14 bases, with 18 bases of the junction left unmatched. This CDR3 is 16 amino acids long. CDR3 sequence reads: CASSMYPAAGGGEKFF. The DNA for the CDR3 is TGTGCCAGTAGTATGTACCCCGCGGCGGGAGGTGGGGAGAAGTTCTTC.

Note on this clonotype: This may come from a read error, since a much larger clone is one base off. The gene calls are TRBV12-3 or TRBV12-4 and TRBJ2-7, with D possibly matching TRBD2 (6 bases). CDR3 size: 15 residues. V lost 6 bases and J lost 3, with 18 bases in between. CDR3 DNA: TGTGCCAGCAGCCAAAGACTAGAGGGAGTCTACGAGCAGTACTTC. This translates into CASSQRLEGVYEQYF.

The genes are TRBV7-2 and TRBJ1-6; D gene unclear. There are 14 residues in the CDR3. CDR1 and CDR2 (germline): SGHTA, FQGNSA. V was clipped by 2 bases and J by 5 bases, with 7 bases between them. The CDR3 DNA sequence: TGTGCCAGCAGCTTAAGAGTGAATAATTCACCCCTCCACTTT. Translating gives CASSLRVNNSPLHF.

This clonotype has only one observation. This clone may be a read error of a much larger clone one base away. The chain carries TRBV19 and TRBJ1-5; D is ambiguous. V lost 3 bases and J lost 4, with 7 bases in between. In germline, CDR1 is LNHDA, CDR2 SQIVND (reference sequence). This CDR3 contains 13 residues. CDR3 sequence reads: CASSIATNQPQHF. In nucleotides, the CDR3 is TGTGCCAGTAGTATCGCGACGAATCAGCCCCAGCATTTT.

This clonotype has a count of ten or more. The chain employs TRBV7-6 and TRBJ2-3; no firm D call. The V gene lost 3 bases and the J gene lost 0 bases, with 13 bases spanning the gap. This CDR3 has 16 amino acids. Germline CDR1 reads SGHVS; CDR2 reads FNYEAQ. CDR3 in amino acids: CASSLVESLSTDTQYF. CDR3 nucleotide sequence: TGTGCCAGCAGCTTGGTGGAGTCACTTAGCACAGATACGCAGTATTTT.

There are many counts of this clonotype. This chain joins TRBV24-1 and TRBJ2-3; D is unclear. Germline-derived CDR1 and CDR2 are KGHDR and SFDVKD. Trimming took off 4 bases at V and 0 bases at J, with 7 bases between the two ends. This CDR3 region has 14 residues. CDR3 nucleotide sequence: TGTGCCACCAGTGACGCAAAGAGCACAGATACGCAGTATTTT. Translation: CATSDAKSTDTQYF.

The chain couples TRBV19 to TRBJ2-3; possible D gene TRBD2, 5 bases. Germline-derived CDR1 and CDR2 are LNHDA and SQIVND (reference sequence). The CDR3 length is 14 residues. Trimming took 10 bases from V and 2 from J, leaving 16 bases between them. The CDR3 nucleotides are TGTGCCACCCAAACTAGGTTCCTCACAGATACGCAGTATTTT. Its translation: CATQTRFLTDTQYF.

V and J are TRBV7-9 and TRBJ2-7; D possibly corresponds to TRBD2 (6 bases). With 5 bases removed from V and 4 bases from J, the gap between germline ends came to 24 bases. Germline-derived CDR1 and CDR2 are SEHNR and FQNEAQ (reference sequence). The CDR3 runs to 17 residues. The CDR3 loop is CASSLHGAGPTPYEQYF. The CDR3 DNA follows: TGTGCCAGCAGCCTACATGGAGCGGGCCCCACGCCGTACGAGCAGTACTTC.

To note about this clonotype: A read error may be the cause here, since a much bigger clone is one base away. This chain links TRBV7-2 with TRBJ2-5; D possibly corresponds to TRBD2 (6 bases). Trimming cost V 0 bases and J 7 bases, with 15 bases left between them. The germline V gene encodes CDR1 SGHTA and CDR2 FQGNSA. CDR3 length: 15 residues. The CDR3: CASSLAAILEGTQYF. CDR3 nucleotide sequence: TGTGCCAGCAGCTTAGCTGCCATCCTGGAGGGGACCCAGTACTTC.

This clonotype showed up many times. This sequence joins TRBV20-1 and TRBJ1-3; D remains unclear. This CDR3 has 13 residues. From germline, CDR1 is DFQATT and CDR2 SNEGSKA (reference sequence). Trimming shortened V by 6 bases and J by 5 bases, and 14 bases separated the two germline ends. CDR3 region: CSAIRAVRNTIYF. The CDR3 region has the DNA TGCAGTGCCATTCGGGCAGTGAGAAACACCATATATTTT.